Below, one T cell receptor beta chain is given with its context. Its antigen specificity is not known. Base qualities are missing; no much larger clone stands one base away. The CDR3 regions of human TCRbeta chains were subjected to immunosequencing. For the original study's pipeline: TCRs in the repertoires were compared against a reference library of SARS-CoV-2-specific TCRs that had been generated with the MIRA antigen-specificity platform. Breadth meant the fraction of unique TCRs that were SARS-CoV-2-associated, whereas depth meant the fraction of total T cells that were SARS-CoV-2-associated. Using the MIRA data, every spike-specific TCR was mapped to the spike region that the TCR reacted to and assigned to either a CD4 or a CD8 class. Log10-transformed breadth and depth values were compared by one-way ANOVA with Sidak's multiple comparisons tests. The immuneACCESS repertoire file appears here via TCRdb, limited to in-frame rearrangements. These files lack a portion of the clones; in checked studies, under half of the deficit traces to unresolved V genes, and the cause of the others is not known. Clone size and the V and J calls come from that table; the DNA yielded D and trimming. The table for this sample lists 180,000 or so clones; about 93% of them were counted only once. 0.64% of the sample belongs to the ten largest clones.

Sample time point, as interpreted from the label and publication: baseline before first vaccination. The vaccinee samples were drawn from two UK trials, COV001 and COV002, one of which was a single-blind randomized controlled phase 2/3 trial testing AZD1222 (ChAdOx1 nCoV-19) in healthy adults. For TCRbeta chain sequencing, PBMC samples from trial participants were taken at day 0 and at day 28 after the second dose. The data stem from a study of T cell responses to AZD1222 COVID-19 vaccine (dated by TCRdb to about 2021). Regarding the complete study: AZD1222 recipients given second doses at about 4 weeks or at about 12 weeks were pooled, since spike-specific TCR depth and breadth were not found to differ between the two schedules. A total of approximately 240 trial participants underwent TCR sequencing, of whom 200 to 220 had received two doses of AZD1222 and about 26 had received two doses of the MenACWY control vaccine. Trial participants were enrolled into age subgroups of 18-55, 56-69 and 70-plus years, which contained about 150, 28 and 57 TCR-sequenced participants, respectively. Beyond this particular receptor, the publication reports: Participants were mostly white British and included more females than males, and it was suggested by the authors that clonal diversity may have been underestimated. The 56-69-year group was small, and its depth increase did not reach significance, likely because of low power. Nearly half of unique spike-specific TCRs reportedly recognized epitopes outside regions mutated in the B.1.351 and B.1.1.7 variants. Because no day 14 peak-response samples were available, repertoires were characterized only after the peak T cell response. Only a handful of AZD1222 recipients were SARS-CoV-2 seropositive at baseline, limiting conclusions about previously exposed vaccinees. Spike-specific TCR breadth and depth rose significantly after two AZD1222 doses compared with day 0 and with MenACWY recipients. The vaccine-associated CD4 TCRs covered the entire spike protein, and the dominant responses fell in regions 160-218 and 743-854.

Looking up the germline V gene yields CDR1 SNHLY and CDR2 FYNNEI. Reading from cysteine to phenylalanine, the CDR3 counts 13 amino acids. The DNA shown is the 39-base CDR3, in frame from base 1. V loses 4 bases of germline sequence and J loses 4 bases, and the interval between the two ends is 8 bases. This TCR came from an adult in good health. The starting material was peripheral blood, obtained on day 0 of AZD1222 vaccination. Here the chain combines TRBV2 and TRBJ1-3; the D segment cannot be called with confidence. The CDR3 corresponds to CASSVSVGNTIYF. The DNA sequence follows: TGTGCCAGCAGTGTGTCTGTCGGAAACACCATATATTTT.